This TCR beta chain was sequenced during a study of shared clonotypes between healthy human individuals. Sequencing was performed with immunoSEQ multiplex PCR; in TCRdb, only in-frame clones are kept and a portion is missing. Of over 2,000,000 clones listed, 80% to 95% were seen once; the top ten hold under 2%. Selected positively for CCR7 and CD45RO-negative, naive CD8 cells excluded terminally differentiated effector memory CD45RA+ cells. Germline V gene data show CDR1 as MNHNS and CDR2 as SASEGT. The CDR3 length is 15 residues. V dropped 4 bases and J dropped 2 bases, with 15 bases sitting between them.

The chain employs TRBV6-1 and TRBJ2-7; weak D call: TRBD1 (5 bases). The receptor comes from a man between 18 and 29 years old in good health. Some clones in this sample may be carry-over from other donors' samples. Material for sequencing was naive CD8+ T cells from PBMCs. In DNA form, the CDR3 reads TGTGCCAGCAGTGGGACGACAGACCTTACCTACGAGCAGTACTTC. It encodes CASSGTTDLTYEQYF.